The TCR beta chain described here comes from a study of identifying expanded T cells in peripheral blood. Sequencing used immunoSEQ multiplex PCR; TCRdb keeps in-frame clones, though not all of them. Found here are around 50,000 clones, roughly 87% of them singletons; the top ten hold approximately 3.8%. Germline V CDR1 and CDR2: SEHNR, FQNEAQ (reference sequence). CDR3 length: 15 amino acids. The junction had 7 bases not matched to a gene; V was cut back by 6 bases and J by 4 bases. The genes are TRBV7-9 and TRBJ1-1; 11 positions agree with TRBD1. Material: blood. The clonotype was recovered from a person between 18 and 75 years old in good health. The CDR3 sequence: CASRPWGTGGTEAFF. The CDR3 region has the DNA TGTGCCAGCAGGCCCTGGGGGACAGGGGGCACTGAAGCTTTCTTT.